These 26 T cell receptor beta chains were all obtained from the same sample, sequenced in a study of cytomegalovirus exposure and HLA in healthy donors. With 60 Vbeta and 13 Jbeta primers, the PCR was carried out. TCRdb's copy holds only in-frame clones and misses some; the assay was immunoSEQ multiplex PCR. The sample consists of about 96,000 clones, roughly 74% of them appearing once. Sample: PBMCs. The receptors shown here come from a female donor in good health and CMV-seropositive.

The chain carries TRBV5-6 and TRBJ1-2, with D perhaps matching TRBD1 (5 bases). CDR1 is SGHDT, CDR2 YYEEEE, per germline. The ends were cut back, 4 bases at V and 2 bases at J, with 9 bases in the middle. The CDR3 extends over 13 amino acids. CDR3 bases: TGTGCCAGCAGCATGGACACCAACTATGGCTACACCTTC. It translates to CASSMDTNYGYTF.

This chain links TRBV5-6 with TRBJ1-2; D is unclear. V dropped 3 bases and J dropped 8 bases, with 14 bases sitting between them. CDR1 is SGHDT, CDR2 YYEEEE, per germline. The CDR3 has 13 residues. The CDR3 spells CASSYDALGGYTF. The DNA of the CDR3 is TGTGCCAGCAGCTACGACGCCCTCGGGGGCTACACCTTC.

The chain is built from TRBV28 and TRBJ1-6; weak D call: TRBD1 (6 bases). V was cut by 8 bases and J by 7 bases, with 12 bases left in between. The CDR3 loop spans 13 amino acids. The germline CDR1 and CDR2 sequences are MDHEN and SYDVKM. The CDR3 DNA follows: TGTGCCAGCTCGCGGCAGGGGAATTCACCCCTCCACTTT. Translation: CASSRQGNSPLHF.

The rearrangement joins TRBV6-5 to TRBJ2-7; a weak D match, TRBD2 (5 bases). The CDR3 loop spans 13 amino acids. V gave up 5 bases and J gave up 0 bases, with 8 bases separating them. Germline V CDR1 and CDR2: MNHEY, SVGAGI. Here the CDR3 reads CASSRGSSYEQYF. As DNA, the CDR3 is TGTGCCAGCAGTCGAGGGAGCTCCTACGAGCAGTACTTC.

This clone was found a few times. The chain recombines TRBV30 with TRBJ2-5; D is possibly TRBD2 (5 bases). V was pared by 0 bases and J by 5 bases, with 10 bases between. CDR3 length: 13 amino acids. CDR1 and CDR2 from the germline V gene are GTSNPN and SVGIG (reference sequence). The CDR3 loop reads CAWSVRRGETQYF. As DNA, the CDR3 is TGTGCCTGGAGTGTACGAAGAGGGGAGACCCAGTACTTC.

This clone was counted between two and nine times. The chain carries TRBV6-1 and TRBJ2-7, with TRBD1 matching 12 bases. This CDR3 contains 14 residues. The germline gives CDR1 MNHNS, CDR2 SASEGT. Trimming took 6 bases from V and 5 from J; bases not matched to a gene: 5. The CDR3 region is CASRVGQGADEQYF. The CDR3 coding sequence is TGTGCCAGCAGGGTGGGACAGGGGGCCGACGAGCAGTACTTC.

The chain couples TRBV19 to TRBJ2-7; no reliable D call. The V end was cut by 0 bases, the J end by 1 base, with 10 bases between. Germline V gene sequence: CDR1 LNHDA, CDR2 SQIVND (reference sequence). The CDR3 loop spans 15 amino acids. In DNA form, the CDR3 reads TGTGCCAGTAGTATAGAGGCGGTTTCTTCCTACGAGCAGTACTTC. It is translated as CASSIEAVSSYEQYF.

This chain links TRBV19 with TRBJ1-5, with a tentative D call TRBD1 (5 bases). The ends were cut back, 6 bases at V and 3 bases at J, with 9 bases in the middle. Germline lookup yields CDR1 LNHDA and CDR2 SQIVND (reference sequence). This CDR3 has 13 residues. The CDR3 sequence: CASSDSVNQPQHF. For the CDR3, the DNA is TGTGCCAGTAGCGACAGTGTCAATCAGCCCCAGCATTTT.

V is TRBV27 and J is TRBJ1-6, with TRBD1 matching over 7 bases. Germline V CDR1 and CDR2: MNHEY, SMNVEV (reference sequence). The CDR3 is 13 amino acids. With V trimmed by 3 bases and J by 7 bases, 0 bases remained unmatched. The CDR3 DNA reads TGTGCCAGCAGTTTGGACAGGAATTCACCCCTCCACTTT. Translating gives CASSLDRNSPLHF.

The rearrangement links TRBV7-9 to TRBJ1-5; D is undetermined. The length of the CDR3 is 15 residues. Germline V gene sequence: CDR1 SEHNR, CDR2 FQNEAQ (reference sequence). Trimming removed 0 bases from V and 3 bases from J, with 9 bases in between. The CDR3 reads CASSLASGPNQPQHF. In DNA, the CDR3 is TGTGCCAGCAGCTTAGCTTCAGGCCCCAATCAGCCCCAGCATTTT.

The rearrangement uses TRBV29-1 and TRBJ2-1, with 8 bases matching TRBD1. Germline V lookup: CDR1 SQVTM, CDR2 ANQGSEA. J was trimmed by 2 bases and V by 5 bases; bases with no gene match: 5. This CDR3 is built from 14 residues. CDR3 in amino acids: CSVLHRGTYNEQFF. The CDR3 coding sequence is TGCAGCGTTCTCCACAGGGGGACCTACAATGAGCAGTTCTTC.

V usage is TRBV7-2 and J usage is TRBJ1-5; D is unresolved. Trimming shortened V by 1 base and J by 6 bases, and 7 bases separated the two germline ends. CDR1 is SGHTA, CDR2 FQGNSA, per germline. The CDR3 length is 13 residues. The CDR3 reads CASSLERIQPQHF. Here the CDR3 DNA reads TGTGCCAGCAGCTTAGAGAGGATTCAGCCCCAGCATTTT.

This clone was seen a single time. The chain carries TRBV9 and TRBJ1-2; D remains unclear. Germline V CDR1 and CDR2: SGDLS, YYNGEE. The CDR3 consists of 11 residues. The V and J ends lost 3 bases and 5 bases respectively, with 5 bases between them. CDR3 in amino acids: CASSGTYGYTF. The CDR3 nucleotides read TGTGCCAGCAGCGGTACATATGGCTACACCTTC.

A few counts support this clone. This chain joins TRBV2 and TRBJ1-6; TRBD1 matches 7 bases. The CDR3 contains 14 residues. V dropped 6 bases and J dropped 6; count of bases not matched to a gene: 5. Germline CDR1 is SNHLY and CDR2 is FYNNEI. The chain's CDR3 is CASRTNRGNSPLHF. CDR3 sequence (DNA): TGTGCCAGCAGGACTAACAGGGGTAATTCACCCCTCCACTTT.

The chain joins TRBV9 to TRBJ1-2; possible D gene TRBD1, 6 bases. This CDR3 comprises 13 residues. The germline CDR1 and CDR2 sequences are SGDLS and YYNGEE. Trimming took off 2 bases at V and 8 bases at J, with 13 bases between the two ends. The CDR3 region is CASSVGPQGGYTF. The CDR3 nucleotides are TGTGCCAGCAGCGTGGGACCCCAGGGGGGCTACACCTTC.

This clone was found a few times. The chain has TRBV6-4 and TRBJ2-3, with 7 bases that match TRBD1. CDR1 and CDR2 (germline): MRHNA, SNTAGT. The CDR3 extends over 14 amino acids. The V and J ends lost 4 bases and 6 bases, in that order; junction bases with no gene match: 7. The CDR3 spells CASSVEQGSDTQYF. The CDR3 coding sequence is TGTGCCAGCAGTGTTGAACAGGGGTCTGATACGCAGTATTTT.

The rearrangement links TRBV30 to TRBJ1-3, with D unresolved. CDR1 GTSNPN and CDR2 SVGIG come from the germline V gene (reference sequence). The CDR3 length is 17 residues. The germline V and J ends were trimmed by 0 bases and 1 base, with 16 bases remaining between them. CDR3 nucleotides: TGTGCCTGGAGTGTACTAGGAGGGTTTCAGTCTGGAAACACCATATATTTT. Amino acid sequence: CAWSVLGGFQSGNTIYF.

The V call is TRBV7-2, the J call TRBJ2-2; 7 bases are shared with TRBD1. CDR3 length: 15 amino acids. Per the germline V gene, CDR1 is SGHTA and CDR2 is FQGNSA. The V and J ends lost 1 base and 5 bases, in that order; junction bases with no gene match: 4. The CDR3: CASSLGRGTTGELFF. The CDR3 DNA reads TGTGCCAGCAGCTTAGGCAGGGGGACGACCGGGGAGCTGTTTTTT.

The DNA for the CDR3 is TGTGCCAGCAGCCGGACAGGGGGGTACAGGGGCAATCAGCCCCAGCATTTT. Amino acid sequence: CASSRTGGYRGNQPQHF. The genes are TRBV5-6 and TRBJ1-5; TRBD1 matches at 10 bases. This CDR3 has 17 residues. With 4 bases clipped from V and 2 bases from J, the junction kept 9 bases outside the gene matches. Germline V lookup: CDR1 SGHDT, CDR2 YYEEEE. The complete variable domain, with remaining parts taken from reference TRBV5-6 and TRBJ1-5, reads DAGVTQSPTHLIKTRGQQVTLRCSPKSGHDTVSWYQQALGQGPQFIFQYYEEEERQRGNFPDRFSGHQFPNYSSELNVNALLLGDSALYLCASSRTGGYRGNQPQHFGDGTRLSIL.

This chain links TRBV5-4 with TRBJ2-5; D may be TRBD2 (5 bases). CDR3 length equals 16 residues. From germline, CDR1 is SGHNT and CDR2 YYREEE (reference sequence). V lost 4 bases to trimming and J lost 2 bases, with 18 bases between them. In nucleotides, the CDR3 is TGTGCCAGCAGCACCCCCCACGGGAAACTTCAAGAGACCCAGTACTTC. It translates to CASSTPHGKLQETQYF.

J is TRBJ1-1 and V is TRBV9; 7 nucleotides line up with TRBD1. V shed 3 bases, J shed 1 base, and the junction held 9 bases outside the gene matches. The germline V gene encodes CDR1 SGDLS and CDR2 YYNGEE. The CDR3 has 16 amino acids. The CDR3 protein is CASSAGNRDRNTEAFF. DNA for the CDR3: TGTGCCAGCAGCGCTGGAAACCGGGACAGGAACACTGAAGCTTTCTTT.

The gene calls are TRBV5-4 and TRBJ2-2; D call uncertain. The CDR3 is 12 residues long. Trimming removed 4 bases at V and 5 bases at J, with 6 bases between. Per the germline V gene, CDR1 is SGHNT and CDR2 is YYREEE (reference sequence). In DNA form, the CDR3 reads TGTGCCAGCAGCGGAGAGACCGGGGAGCTGTTTTTT. Its protein product is CASSGETGELFF.

The J gene is TRBJ1-3, the V gene TRBV7-9; TRBD1 matches 7 bases. The CDR3 totals 14 residues. The germline gives CDR1 SEHNR, CDR2 FQNEAQ (reference sequence). V lost 5 bases, J lost 3 bases, and 4 bases stayed unmatched. The CDR3 DNA sequence: TGTGCCAGCAGCGTACAGGGGAGTGGAAACACCATATATTTT. Its translation is CASSVQGSGNTIYF.

The sample holds a few counts of this clone. The chain uses TRBV7-2 and TRBJ1-4; TRBD1 agrees at 7 bases. The CDR3 is 14 amino acids. After removal of 1 base from V and 4 bases from J, the junction contained 0 bases not matched to a gene. Germline V gene sequence: CDR1 SGHTA, CDR2 FQGNSA. CDR3 DNA: TGTGCCAGCAGCTTAGGGGACAGTAATGAAAAACTGTTTTTT. Residues: CASSLGDSNEKLFF.

CDR3 in amino acids: CASSRETGFNEQFF. The CDR3 bases are TGTGCCAGCAGCCGTGAGACAGGGTTTAATGAGCAGTTCTTC. The gene calls are TRBV11-2 and TRBJ2-1, with 7 bases fitting TRBD1. Germline CDR1 is SGHAT and CDR2 is FQNNGV. The CDR3 spans 14 residues. V dropped 5 bases and J dropped 7; count of bases not matched to a gene: 8.

The chain employs TRBV29-1 and TRBJ1-1; no clear D gene. Germline CDR1 SQVTM, CDR2 ANQGSEA. This CDR3 region has 10 residues. The V gene lost 5 bases and the J gene lost 7 bases, with 8 bases spanning the gap. CDR3 coding DNA: TGCAGCGTTCGACTGGGTGAAGCTTTCTTT. This encodes CSVRLGEAFF.